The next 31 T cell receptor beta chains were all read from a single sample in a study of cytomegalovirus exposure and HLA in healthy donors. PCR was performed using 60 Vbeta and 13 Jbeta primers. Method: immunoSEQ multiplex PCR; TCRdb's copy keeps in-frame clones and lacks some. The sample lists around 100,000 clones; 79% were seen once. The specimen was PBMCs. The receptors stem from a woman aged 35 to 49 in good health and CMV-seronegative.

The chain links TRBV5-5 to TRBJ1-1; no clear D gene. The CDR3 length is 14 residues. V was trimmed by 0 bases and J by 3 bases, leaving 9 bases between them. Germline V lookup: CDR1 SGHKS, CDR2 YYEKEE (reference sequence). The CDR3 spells CASSLVGGYTEAFF. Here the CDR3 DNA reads TGTGCCAGCAGCTTGGTGGGAGGGTACACTGAAGCTTTCTTT.

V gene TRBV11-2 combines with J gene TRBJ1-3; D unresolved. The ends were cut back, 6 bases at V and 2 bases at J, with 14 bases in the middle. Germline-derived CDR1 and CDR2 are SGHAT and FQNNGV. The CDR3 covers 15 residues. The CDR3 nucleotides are TGTGCCAGCAGTCCCACTTTCTTGACTGGAAACACCATATATTTT. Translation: CASSPTFLTGNTIYF.

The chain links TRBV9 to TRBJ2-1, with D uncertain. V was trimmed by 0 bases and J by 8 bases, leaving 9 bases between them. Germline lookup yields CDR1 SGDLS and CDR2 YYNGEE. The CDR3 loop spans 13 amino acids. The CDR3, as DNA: TGTGCCAGCAGCGTAGCCCCGTCGGATGAGCAGTTCTTC. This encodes CASSVAPSDEQFF.

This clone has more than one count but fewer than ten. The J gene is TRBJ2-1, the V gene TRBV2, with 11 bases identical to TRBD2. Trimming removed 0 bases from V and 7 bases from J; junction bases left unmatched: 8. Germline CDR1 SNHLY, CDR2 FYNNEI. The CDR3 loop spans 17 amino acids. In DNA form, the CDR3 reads TGTGCCAGCAGTGAAGCGCGCCTAGCGGGAGGAAGGAATGAGCAGTTCTTC. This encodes CASSEARLAGGRNEQFF.

CDR3 DNA sequence: TGCGCCAGCAGCCAAGCGACGGGATTTGGCTACACCTTC. It is translated as CASSQATGFGYTF. The genes are TRBV4-3 and TRBJ1-2; D is uncertain. V gave up 1 base and J gave up 7 bases, with 10 bases separating them. The CDR3 spans 13 residues. Germline values: CDR1 LGHNA, CDR2 YSLEER.

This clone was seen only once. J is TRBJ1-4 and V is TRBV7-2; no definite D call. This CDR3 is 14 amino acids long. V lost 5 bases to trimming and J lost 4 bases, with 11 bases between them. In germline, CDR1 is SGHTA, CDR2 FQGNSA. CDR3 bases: TGTGCCAGCAGCCCTGAGACTAGTAATGAAAAACTGTTTTTT. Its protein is CASSPETSNEKLFF.

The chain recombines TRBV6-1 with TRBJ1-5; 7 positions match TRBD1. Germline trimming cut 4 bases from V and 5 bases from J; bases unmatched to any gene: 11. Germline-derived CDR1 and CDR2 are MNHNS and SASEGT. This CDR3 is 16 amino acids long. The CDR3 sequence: CASSGTGEGGDQPQHF. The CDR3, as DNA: TGTGCCAGCAGTGGTACAGGGGAAGGAGGGGATCAGCCCCAGCATTTT.

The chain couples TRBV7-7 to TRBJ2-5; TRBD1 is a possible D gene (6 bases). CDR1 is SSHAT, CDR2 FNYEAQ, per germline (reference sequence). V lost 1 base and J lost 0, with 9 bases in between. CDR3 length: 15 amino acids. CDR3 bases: TGTGCCAGCAGCTTAGTCGGGACACACCAAGAGACCCAGTACTTC. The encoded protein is CASSLVGTHQETQYF.

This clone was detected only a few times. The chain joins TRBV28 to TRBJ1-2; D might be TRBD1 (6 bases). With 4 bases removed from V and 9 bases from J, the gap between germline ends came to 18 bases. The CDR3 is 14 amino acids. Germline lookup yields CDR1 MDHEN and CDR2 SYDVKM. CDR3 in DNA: TGTGCCAGCAGTTACTCCCTAACCGGGACAAGCTACACCTTC. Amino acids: CASSYSLTGTSYTF.

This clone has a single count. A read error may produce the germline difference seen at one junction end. The CDR3, as DNA: TGTTCCAGCAGCTTTAAGGGGAATCTCCAAGAGACCCAGTACTTC. Translated: CSSSFKGNLQETQYF. The chain carries TRBV7-9 and TRBJ2-5; D possibly corresponds to TRBD1 (5 bases). The CDR3 extends over 15 amino acids. In germline, CDR1 is SEHNR, CDR2 FQNEAQ (reference sequence).

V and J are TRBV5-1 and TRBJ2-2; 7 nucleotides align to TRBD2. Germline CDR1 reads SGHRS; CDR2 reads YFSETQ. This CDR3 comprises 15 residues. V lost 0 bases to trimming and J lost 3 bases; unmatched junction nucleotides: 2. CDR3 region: CASSLGLADTGELFF. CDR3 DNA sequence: TGCGCCAGCAGCTTGGGCCTAGCGGACACCGGGGAGCTGTTTTTT.

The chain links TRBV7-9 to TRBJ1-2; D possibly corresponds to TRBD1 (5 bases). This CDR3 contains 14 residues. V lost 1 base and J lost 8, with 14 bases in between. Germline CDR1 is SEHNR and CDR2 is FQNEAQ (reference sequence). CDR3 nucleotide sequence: TGTGCCAGCAGCTTAGAAGAAGGGGCGCAGGGCTACACCTTC. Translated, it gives CASSLEEGAQGYTF.

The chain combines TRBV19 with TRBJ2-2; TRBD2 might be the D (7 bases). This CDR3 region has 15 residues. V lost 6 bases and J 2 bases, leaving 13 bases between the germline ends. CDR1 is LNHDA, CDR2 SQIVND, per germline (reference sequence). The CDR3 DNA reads TGTGCCAGTAGGGGCGGGGGCAGAAACACCGGGGAGCTGTTTTTT. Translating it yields CASRGGGRNTGELFF.

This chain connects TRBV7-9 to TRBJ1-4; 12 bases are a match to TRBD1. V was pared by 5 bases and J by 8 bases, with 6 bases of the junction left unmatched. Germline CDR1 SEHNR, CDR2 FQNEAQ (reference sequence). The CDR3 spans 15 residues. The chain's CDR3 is CASSAGQGAGEKLFF. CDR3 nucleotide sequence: TGTGCCAGCAGCGCGGGACAGGGGGCCGGCGAAAAACTGTTTTTT.

The CDR3 region has the DNA TGTGCCAGCAGACCCCGGACTAGAGGGGAGCAGTACTTC. It yields the protein CASRPRTRGEQYF. V is TRBV27 and J is TRBJ2-7; 7 bases are a match to TRBD2. The germline gives CDR1 MNHEY, CDR2 SMNVEV (reference sequence). The ends lost 6 bases at V and 7 bases at J; junction bases unmatched: 9. The CDR3 length is 13 residues.

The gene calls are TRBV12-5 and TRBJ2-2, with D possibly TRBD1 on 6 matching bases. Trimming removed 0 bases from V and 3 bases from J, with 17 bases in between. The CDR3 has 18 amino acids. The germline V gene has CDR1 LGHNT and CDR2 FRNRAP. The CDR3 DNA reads TGTGCTAGTGGTTTGGTCGGGTGGGGGCGCCGGGACACCGGGGAGCTGTTTTTT. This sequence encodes CASGLVGWGRRDTGELFF. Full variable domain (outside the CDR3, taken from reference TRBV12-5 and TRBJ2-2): DARVTQTPRHKVTEMGQEVTMRCQPILGHNTVFWYRQTMMQGLELLAYFRNRAPLDDSGMPKDRFSAEMPDATLATLKIQPSEPRDSAVYFCASGLVGWGRRDTGELFFGEGSRLTVL.

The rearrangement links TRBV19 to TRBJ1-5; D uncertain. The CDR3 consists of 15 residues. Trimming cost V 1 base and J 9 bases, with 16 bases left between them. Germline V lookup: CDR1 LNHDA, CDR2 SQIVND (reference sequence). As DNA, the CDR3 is TGTGCCAGTAGTATAGCGACTGTCGAGGTGAGGCCCCAGCATTTT. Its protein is CASSIATVEVRPQHF. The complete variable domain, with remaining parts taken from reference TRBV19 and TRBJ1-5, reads DGGITQSPKYLFRKEGQNVTLSCEQNLNHDAMYWYRQDPGQGLRLIYYSQIVNDFQKGDIAEGYSVSREKKESFPLTVTSAQKNPTAFYLCASSIATVEVRPQHFGDGTRLSIL.

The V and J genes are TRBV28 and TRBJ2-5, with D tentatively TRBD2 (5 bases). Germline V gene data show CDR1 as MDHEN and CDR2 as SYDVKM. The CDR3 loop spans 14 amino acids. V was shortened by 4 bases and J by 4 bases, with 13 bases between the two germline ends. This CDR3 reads CASSSPWAGETQYF. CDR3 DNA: TGTGCCAGCAGTTCTCCCTGGGCGGGAGAGACCCAGTACTTC.

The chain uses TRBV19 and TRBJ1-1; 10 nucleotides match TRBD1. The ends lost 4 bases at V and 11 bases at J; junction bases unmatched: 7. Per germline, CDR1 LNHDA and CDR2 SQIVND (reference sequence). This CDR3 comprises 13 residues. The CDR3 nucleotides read TGTGCCAGTAGTACCCTGGACAGGGGGAATGCTTTCTTT. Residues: CASSTLDRGNAFF.

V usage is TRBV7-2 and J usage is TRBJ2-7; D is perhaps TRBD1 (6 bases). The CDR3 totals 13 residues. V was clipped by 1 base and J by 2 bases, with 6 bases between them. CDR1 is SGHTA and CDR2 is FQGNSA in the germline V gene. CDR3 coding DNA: TGTGCCAGCAGCTTAGGGACAGCCTACGAGCAGTACTTC. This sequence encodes CASSLGTAYEQYF.

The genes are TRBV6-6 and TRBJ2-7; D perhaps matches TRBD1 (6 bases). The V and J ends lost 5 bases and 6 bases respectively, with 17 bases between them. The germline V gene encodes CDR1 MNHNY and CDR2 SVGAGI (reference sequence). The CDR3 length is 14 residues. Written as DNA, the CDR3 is TGTGCCAGCAGTCTTGACAGGTCCAGGGGCGAGCAGTACTTC. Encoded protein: CASSLDRSRGEQYF.

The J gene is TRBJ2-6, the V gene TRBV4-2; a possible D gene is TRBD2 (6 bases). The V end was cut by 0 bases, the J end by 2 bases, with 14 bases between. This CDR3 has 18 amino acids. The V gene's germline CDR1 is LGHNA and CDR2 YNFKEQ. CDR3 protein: CASSQDFLRGTGANVLTF. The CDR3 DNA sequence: TGTGCCAGCAGCCAAGACTTCCTCCGGGGGACTGGGGCCAACGTCCTGACTTTC.

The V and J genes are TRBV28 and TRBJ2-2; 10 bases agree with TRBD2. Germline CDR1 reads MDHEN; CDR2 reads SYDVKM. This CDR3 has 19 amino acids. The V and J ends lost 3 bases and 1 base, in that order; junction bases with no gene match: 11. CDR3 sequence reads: CASSFFTSGNGLNTGELFF. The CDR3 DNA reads TGTGCCAGCAGTTTTTTTACTAGCGGGAACGGTCTGAACACCGGGGAGCTGTTTTTT.

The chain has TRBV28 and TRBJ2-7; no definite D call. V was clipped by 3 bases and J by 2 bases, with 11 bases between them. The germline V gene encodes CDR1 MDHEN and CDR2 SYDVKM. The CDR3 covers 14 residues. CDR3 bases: TGTGCCAGCAGTTTGTCTCCGGAGACCTACGAGCAGTACTTC. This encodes CASSLSPETYEQYF.

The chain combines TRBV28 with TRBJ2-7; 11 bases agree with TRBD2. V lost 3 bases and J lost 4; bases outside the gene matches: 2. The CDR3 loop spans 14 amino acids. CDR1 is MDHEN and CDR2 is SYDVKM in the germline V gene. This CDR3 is CASSFSGRAYEQYF. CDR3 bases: TGTGCCAGCAGTTTTAGCGGGAGGGCATACGAGCAGTACTTC.

CDR3 in amino acids: CASSLGQGARGTEAFF. CDR3 DNA sequence: TGCGCCAGCAGCTTGGGTCAGGGGGCAAGGGGTACTGAAGCTTTCTTT. The J gene is TRBJ1-1, the V gene TRBV5-1; 8 bases match TRBD1. CDR3 length: 16 residues. Germline loops: CDR1 SGHRS, CDR2 YFSETQ. The ends lost 0 bases at V and 5 bases at J; junction bases unmatched: 9.

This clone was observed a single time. In DNA form, the CDR3 reads TGTGCCAGCAGCGAACTGACAGCAGTTAATGAAAAACTGTTTTTT. This translates into CASSELTAVNEKLFF. The V call is TRBV2, the J call TRBJ1-4, with D tentatively TRBD1 (5 bases). Germline CDR1 and CDR2: SNHLY and FYNNEI. This CDR3 spans 15 amino acids. The germline V and J ends were trimmed by 6 bases and 4 bases, with 15 bases remaining between them. The entire variable domain, with the rest obtained from reference TRBV2 and TRBJ1-4, is as follows: EPEVTQTPSHQVTQMGQEVILRCVPISNHLYFYWYRQILGQKVEFLVSFYNNEISEKSEIFDDQFSVERPDGSNFTLKIRSTKLEDSAMYFCASSELTAVNEKLFFGSGTQLSVL.

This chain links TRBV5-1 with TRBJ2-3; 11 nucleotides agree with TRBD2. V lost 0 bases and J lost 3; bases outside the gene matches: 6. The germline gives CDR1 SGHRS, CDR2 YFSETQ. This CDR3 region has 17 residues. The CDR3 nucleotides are TGCGCCAGCAGCTTGGTGGCTAGCGGGAGGAGTACAGATACGCAGTATTTT. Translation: CASSLVASGRSTDTQYF.

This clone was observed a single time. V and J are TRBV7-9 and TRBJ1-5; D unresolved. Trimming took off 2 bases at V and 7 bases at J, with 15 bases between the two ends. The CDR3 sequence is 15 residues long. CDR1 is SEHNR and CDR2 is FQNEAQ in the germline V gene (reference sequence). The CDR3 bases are TGTGCCAGCAGCTTAACCGGGGATGTCCCGCAGCCCCAGCATTTT. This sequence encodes CASSLTGDVPQPQHF.

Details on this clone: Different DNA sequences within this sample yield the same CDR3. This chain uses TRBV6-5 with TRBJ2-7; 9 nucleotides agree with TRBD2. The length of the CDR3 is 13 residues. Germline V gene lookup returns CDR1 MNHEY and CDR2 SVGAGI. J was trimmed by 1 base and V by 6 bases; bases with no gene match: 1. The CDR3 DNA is TGTGCCAGCAGCCTAGCGGGATCCTACGAGCAGTACTTC. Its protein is CASSLAGSYEQYF.

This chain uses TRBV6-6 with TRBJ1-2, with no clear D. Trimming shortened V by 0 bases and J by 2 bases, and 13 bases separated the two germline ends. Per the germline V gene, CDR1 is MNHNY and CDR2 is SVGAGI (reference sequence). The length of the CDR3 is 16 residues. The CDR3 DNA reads TGTGCCAGCAGTTACTCGAAGGTTGAGGAGAACTATGGCTACACCTTC. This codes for CASSYSKVEENYGYTF.